Presented here are 10 T cell receptor beta chains from one specimen sequenced in a study of CD8+ T cells in alopecia areata. Sequencing used cDNA as its template, made by extracting RNA and reverse transcribing it. Here immunoSEQ multiplex PCR was the method, and the copy in TCRdb shows in-frame clones only, minus some. The table has some 170,000 clones, about 55% seen once; the top ten hold roughly 10%. Noted treatment: oral pan-JAK inhibitor, 5-10 mg twice daily. Sequencing was performed on CD8+ T cells sorted from blood, taken at week 24, from a patient treated with tofacitinib. These receptor sequences come from a human donor with alopecia areata.

V and J are TRBV6-6 and TRBJ1-5, with D perhaps TRBD1 (6 bases). V lost 6 bases and J 11 bases, leaving 14 bases between the germline ends. Germline V CDR1 and CDR2: MNHNY, SVGAGI (reference sequence). The CDR3 spans 12 residues. CDR3 amino acids: CASSPGTTAQHF. CDR3 nucleotide sequence: TGTGCCAGCAGCCCCGGGACAACGGCCCAGCATTTT.

The chain employs TRBV30 and TRBJ2-7, with D tentatively TRBD1 (5 bases). There are 12 residues in the CDR3. The V end was cut by 3 bases, the J end by 5 bases, with 11 bases between. Germline CDR1 reads GTSNPN; CDR2 reads SVGIG (reference sequence). The chain's CDR3 is CAWRQGYDEQYF. The CDR3, as DNA: TGTGCCTGGAGGCAGGGATACGACGAGCAGTACTTC. The full variable domain, its missing parts supplied by reference TRBV30 and TRBJ2-7, is SQTIHQWPATLVQPVGSPLSLECTVEGTSNPNLYWYRQAAGRGLQLLFYSVGIGQISSEVPQNLSASRPQDRQFILSSKKLLLSDSGFYLCAWRQGYDEQYFGPGTRLTVT.

The chain recombines TRBV9 with TRBJ1-2; 7 bases agree with TRBD1. V was clipped by 4 bases and J by 6 bases; unmatched bases: 12. The germline gives CDR1 SGDLS, CDR2 YYNGEE. The CDR3 length is 15 residues. This chain's CDR3 is CASSFHETGADGYTF. CDR3 bases: TGTGCCAGCAGCTTCCACGAAACAGGGGCCGATGGCTACACCTTC. Complete variable domain (other parts from reference TRBV9 and TRBJ1-2): DSGVTQTPKHLITATGQRVTLRCSPRSGDLSVYWYQQSLDQGLQFLIQYYNGEERAKGNILERFSAQQFPDLHSELNLSSLELGDSALYFCASSFHETGADGYTFGSGTRLTVV.

The J gene is TRBJ2-1, the V gene TRBV9, with no clear D. Germline CDR1 is SGDLS and CDR2 is YYNGEE. The CDR3 loop spans 12 amino acids. The ends were cut back, 4 bases at V and 7 bases at J, with 9 bases in the middle. CDR3 region: CASSLAANEQFF. The DNA of the CDR3 is TGTGCCAGCAGCCTGGCCGCGAATGAGCAGTTCTTC. The variable domain in full, with the rest retrieved from reference TRBV9 and TRBJ2-1, is DSGVTQTPKHLITATGQRVTLRCSPRSGDLSVYWYQQSLDQGLQFLIQYYNGEERAKGNILERFSAQQFPDLHSELNLSSLELGDSALYFCASSLAANEQFFGPGTRLTVL.

This clone was observed a handful of times. The chain carries TRBV2 and TRBJ2-1, with 7 bases matching TRBD1. Trimming took 1 base from V and 5 from J; bases not matched to a gene: 5. Germline CDR1 SNHLY, CDR2 FYNNEI. CDR3 length equals 15 residues. The CDR3 loop is CASSEGRGFHNEQFF. In DNA, the CDR3 is TGTGCCAGCAGTGAAGGCAGGGGGTTCCACAATGAGCAGTTCTTC.

This clone was recorded a few times. This chain connects TRBV7-6 to TRBJ1-4; no clear D gene. From germline, CDR1 is SGHVS and CDR2 FNYEAQ. This CDR3 comprises 15 residues. Trimming removed 5 bases from V and 4 bases from J, with 14 bases in between. CDR3 DNA: TGTGCCAGCAGCCCTGAACAGACACTTAATGAAAAACTGTTTTTT. This gives the protein CASSPEQTLNEKLFF. Using reference TRBV7-6 and TRBJ1-4 for the parts outside the CDR3, the full variable domain is GAGVSQSPRYKVTKRGQDVALRCDPISGHVSLYWYRQALGQGPEFLTYFNYEAQQDKSGLPNDRFSAERPEGSISTLTIQRTEQRDSAMYRCASSPEQTLNEKLFFGSGTQLSVL.

The chain links TRBV7-9 to TRBJ2-3; D is ambiguous. Germline CDR1 and CDR2: SEHNR and FQNEAQ (reference sequence). The CDR3 spans 12 residues. V dropped 1 base and J dropped 1 base, with 0 bases sitting between them. This CDR3 is CASSLGTDTQYF. The CDR3 bases are TGTGCCAGCAGCTTAGGCACAGATACGCAGTATTTT.

This rearrangement joins TRBV29-1 to TRBJ2-5, with a tentative D call TRBD1 (5 bases). The germline gives CDR1 SQVTM, CDR2 ANQGSEA. The CDR3 totals 14 residues. Trimming shortened V by 0 bases and J by 3 bases, and 11 bases separated the two germline ends. Here the CDR3 reads CSVEEAGREETQYF. The CDR3 DNA reads as TGCAGCGTTGAAGAAGCAGGCAGGGAAGAGACCCAGTACTTC.

This chain joins TRBV7-9 and TRBJ1-2, with 7 bases matching TRBD1. Unmatched junction bases numbered 10, after V lost 5 bases and J lost 4 bases. Germline V gives CDR1 SEHNR, CDR2 FQNEAQ (reference sequence). The CDR3 covers 15 residues. The CDR3 DNA sequence: TGTGCCAGCAGCGGAGCGGGACAGCTTTCCTATGGCTACACCTTC. It specifies CASSGAGQLSYGYTF.

V usage is TRBV4-3 and J usage is TRBJ2-1; no clear D gene. The germline V gene encodes CDR1 LGHNA and CDR2 YSLEER. V lost 0 bases to trimming and J lost 4 bases, with 4 bases between them. CDR3 length: 13 amino acids. The CDR3 is CASSQDGYNEQFF. CDR3 bases: TGCGCCAGCAGCCAAGATGGGTACAATGAGCAGTTCTTC.